Listed here are 9 T cell receptor beta chains from one sample, sequenced in a study of OX40 agonist ivuxolimab in advanced cancers. Method: immunoSEQ multiplex PCR; TCRdb's copy keeps in-frame clones and lacks some. The data show approximately 80,000 clones, with around 90% seen just once and about 7.6% held by the top ten. Sample: CD4+ or CD8+ T cells sorted from blood, taken in a trial of the OX40 agonist ivuxolimab. These receptors were obtained from an adult with an advanced solid tumor such as melanoma, head and neck, liver or kidney cancer.

V gene TRBV9 combines with J gene TRBJ2-7, with D possibly matching TRBD1 (5 bases). V shed 0 bases and J shed 6 bases, with 13 bases lying between them. Germline V gene sequence: CDR1 SGDLS, CDR2 YYNGEE. The CDR3 contains 14 residues. CDR3 sequence: CASSVGGRAGEQYF. In nucleotides, the CDR3 is TGTGCCAGCAGCGTAGGCGGCAGGGCTGGCGAGCAGTACTTC.

The chain joins TRBV2 to TRBJ1-5; a possible D gene is TRBD1 (6 bases). Trimming cost V 6 bases and J 1 base, with 13 bases left between them. Germline CDR1 and CDR2: SNHLY and FYNNEI. The CDR3 loop spans 15 amino acids. The CDR3 DNA reads as TGTGCCAGCAGAGCACAGGGAATGAGCAATCAGCCCCAGCATTTT. Amino acid sequence: CASRAQGMSNQPQHF.

This chain uses TRBV19 with TRBJ1-4, with unresolved D. V gave up 6 bases and J gave up 10 bases, with 9 bases separating them. CDR3 size: 11 residues. Germline lookup yields CDR1 LNHDA and CDR2 SQIVND (reference sequence). The CDR3 region has the DNA TGTGCCAGTAGCGGGGAGCGAAAACTGTTTTTT. Encoded protein: CASSGERKLFF.

The chain joins TRBV4-1 to TRBJ2-1, with TRBD2 matching 8 bases. J lost 7 bases, V lost 6 bases, and 8 bases had no gene match. The CDR3 runs 14 residues. Germline V gene sequence: CDR1 MGHRA, CDR2 YSYEKL. DNA of the CDR3: TGCGCCAGCAGACAGGGACTAGGATTTAATGAGCAGTTCTTC. It is translated as CASRQGLGFNEQFF.

CDR3 loop: CASSSRTSGSTGELFF. The CDR3 nucleotides read TGCGCCAGCAGCAGTCGGACTAGCGGGTCCACCGGGGAGCTGTTTTTT. This chain connects TRBV4-1 to TRBJ2-2; 11 bases are a match to TRBD2. The CDR3 contains 16 residues. Trimming cost V 5 bases and J 4 bases; bases outside gene matches: 6. Per germline, CDR1 MGHRA and CDR2 YSYEKL.

V is TRBV5-4 and J is TRBJ2-1; the D gene is possibly TRBD2 (5 bases). Germline V gene sequence: CDR1 SGHNT, CDR2 YYREEE (reference sequence). V gave up 4 bases and J gave up 5 bases, with 13 bases separating them. The CDR3 consists of 14 residues. The CDR3 loop is CASSRTWTDNEQFF. In DNA, the CDR3 is TGTGCCAGCAGCCGTACATGGACTGACAATGAGCAGTTCTTC.

This clone was seen a single time. V is TRBV25-1 and J is TRBJ1-1, with a possible D match to TRBD1 (5 bases). The CDR3 runs 15 residues. CDR1 MGHDK and CDR2 SYGVNS come from the germline V gene. Trimming stripped 1 base from V and 0 bases from J, with 9 bases between. Here the CDR3 DNA reads TGTGCCAGCAGTGAATCAGGGCCTCTGAACACTGAAGCTTTCTTT. Encoded protein: CASSESGPLNTEAFF. The full variable domain, with the rest looked up from reference TRBV25-1 and TRBJ1-1, is EADIYQTPRYLVIGTGKKITLECSQTMGHDKMYWYQQDPGMELHLIHYSYGVNSTEKGDLSSESTVSRIRTEHFPLTLESARPSHTSQYLCASSESGPLNTEAFFGQGTRLTVV.

V is TRBV28 and J is TRBJ1-2, with 8 bases lining up with TRBD1. Germline trimming cut 4 bases from V and 7 bases from J; bases unmatched to any gene: 8. Per germline, CDR1 MDHEN and CDR2 SYDVKM. CDR3 length: 14 amino acids. CDR3 amino acids: CASSYQGALLGYTF. The CDR3 region has the DNA TGTGCCAGCAGTTACCAGGGGGCGCTTCTTGGCTACACCTTC.

V gene TRBV4-3 combines with J gene TRBJ1-1; D unclear. V lost 0 bases and J lost 3, with 14 bases in between. Germline V CDR1 and CDR2: LGHNA, YSLEER. This CDR3 has 16 amino acids. CDR3 DNA: TGCGCCAGCAGCCAAGATGGGATGGGCGCCGACACTGAAGCTTTCTTT. Translation: CASSQDGMGADTEAFF.